This paragraph reports one T cell receptor beta chain. This clone's antigen is unknown. The record has no base qualities; no much larger clone is one base away. Based on the germline V gene, the CDR1 and CDR2 sequences are SGHTS and YDEGEE. Including cysteine and phenylalanine, the CDR3 has 12 amino acids. The CDR3 DNA has 36 bases and is translated from base 1. V loses 4 bases of germline sequence and J loses 8 bases, and the interval between the two ends is 11 bases. The data were obtained in a study of cytomegalovirus exposure and HLA in healthy donors (TCRdb year 2017). Describing the broader study: According to an earlier analysis of several hundred of the donors, some 180 million T cells yielded over 90 million unique TCR beta sequences and around 300 Gb of sequence data. An early release that covered fewer than 800 HLA-typed donors contained approximately 300 gigabases of sequencing data and tens of millions of unique TCR sequences. Among the approximately 420 genotyped donors, roughly 80% belonged to the genetic ancestry cluster associated with self-reported Caucasian donors. The study was designed to test whether signatures of past pathogen exposure could be identified by cataloging public T cell receptors. The study profiled the T cell repertoires of 500 to 800 subjects by immunosequencing and related them to cytomegalovirus serostatus. Besides the first cohort of roughly 660 subjects, a separate validation cohort made up of about 120 different subjects was used. The study combined high-throughput TCR immunosequencing, statistical association of individual TCRs with disease status, and machine learning to predict cytomegalovirus infection status. To study patterns of TCR occurrence, a later analysis re-analyzed previously published TCR beta repertoires from just over 650 donors and added high-resolution HLA genotyping. Rather than drawing on any new phenotypic data, the later analysis identified candidate immune exposures from TCR beta sequences and the way those sequences occurred across donors. To decide whether each TCR beta V gene segment behaved as functional or pseudogenic, an earlier analysis of 587 of the donors relied on high-throughput TCR beta sequencing. Donor age, sex, ethnicity and CMV serostatus were compiled together with the repertoire data. A later genetic analysis used genome-wide SNP genotypes for about three fifths of the 666 donors, treating that subset as a discovery cohort. All discovery cohort repertoires had been generated on a single sequencing platform. HLA typing covered class I and class II loci at four-digit resolution. Typing coverage varied by locus: 629-630 donors for A, B, C, DRB1 and DQB1; about 520 for DQA1; 600 to 610 for DPA1; 400 to 480 for DPB1. Because of strong linkage in the cohort, a few DR-DQ haplotypes were treated as single units for association and clustering. Among 398 genotyped donors of the cohort, an average of roughly 230,000 unique TCR beta nucleotide sequences was sequenced per donor, of which approximately 19% were non-productive.

The cohort comprised fewer than 750 healthy bone marrow donors. All cohort members were sampled while nominally healthy, although unrecorded immune exposures were likely present. The donor tested CMV seronegative and was one of the 352 seronegative cohort members. A peripheral blood sample was provided by each donor, and peripheral blood mononuclear cells were used for TCR beta sequencing. Genomic DNA extraction from the blood cell samples was performed with the Qiagen DNeasy Blood Extraction Kit. Overall study results and their limits: A few of the identified cytomegalovirus-associated TCR beta chains were confirmed in vitro to be specific for cytomegalovirus antigens. The earlier analysis of a few hundred of the donors excluded 15 to 20 rarely observed V segments, including chromosome 9 orphons, because counts were too low. Linkage disequilibrium might explain the correlated functional status among segregating V segments, but an unknown experimental factor could not be ruled out. In this cohort, only TCR beta chains were sequenced, and detectable features were limited by the absence of alpha or paired-chain data. A later analysis found that TCR association rates varied across HLA loci, with DRB1 alleles showing the most associated TCRs and HLA-C alleles the fewest. It was suggested by the authors that the approach could potentially be generalized to other disease states and immunological phenotypes. Some IMGT-functional V segments, including TRBV6-2 and TRBV6-3, could not be told apart with the 87-base-pair reads, so those segments were excluded. The classifier was reported to diagnose cytomegalovirus status with high specificity and sensitivity in both the original and validation cohorts. In a later analysis, most CMV-associated TCR beta chains were found to appear HLA-restricted, with HLA associations seemingly driven largely by CMV exposure. A total of around 150 TCR beta chains were listed by the study as associated with cytomegalovirus. A later genetic analysis associated a missense DCLRE1C variant with V-gene and J-gene trimming of TCR beta chains, and an independent cohort replicated the association. A later analysis found that HLA-associated TCR beta chains were more clonally expanded and had lower generation probabilities than equally common non-associated chains. According to a later genetic analysis, donors in an Asian-associated ancestry cluster had fewer N-insertions in productive TCRs than the roughly 670-donor mean. A cluster of highly shared sequence variants was judged likely to represent a technical artifact of the sequencing pipeline. When HLA alleles, especially DR and DQ, strongly co-occurred, attributing TCR associations to individual alleles was difficult. Immune exposure information for the cohort was limited to CMV serostatus. While some public TCRs were present in many individuals, most TCR sequences turned up only very rarely across donors. Roughly uniform sequencing depth across donors was assumed in presence/absence analyses, although this assumption may not hold. In a later analysis, 16,951 TCR beta sequences were associated with specific HLA alleles at a false discovery rate of 0.05. Because HLA typing was missing for some donors at each locus, association tests included only the typed subset. Several of the top co-occurrence clusters appeared to be linked to parvovirus B19, influenza, CMV and Epstein-Barr virus, according to a later analysis. An earlier analysis of 587 of the donors showed that most TCR beta V segments appeared in productive rearrangements either about 90% or about 30% of the time, which broadly matched IMGT annotations. A further reported finding was that TCR beta sequences accurately predicted the HLA-A and HLA-B alleles for most subjects in the first cohort.

The library relied on the immunoSEQ multiplex PCR assay. The multiplex PCR relied on a mix of 60 forward primers for TCR Vbeta segments and 13 reverse primers for TCR Jbeta segments. A multiplex PCR assay on genomic DNA amplified the CDR3 region of rearranged TCR beta genes. On the Illumina HiSeq System, the amplified TCR beta libraries were sequenced as 87-base-pair reads. Per the authors' processing: A later analysis counted some 74 million unique TCR beta chains across the 666 repertoires, and approximately 11 million of these chains were shared by at least two donors. To remove PCR and sequencing errors, raw reads were error-corrected and collapsed into unique sequences using a nearest-neighbor algorithm that merged closely related sequences. Alignment of CDR3 sequences to IMGT reference sequences was used to assign V, D and J gene segments. For a sequence to be retained, at least a six-nucleotide match to both a V gene segment and a J gene segment was required. A rearrangement was called productive if the CDR3 had no stop codons and remained in frame with V and J, and every other rearrangement was called non-productive. CDR3 was defined according to IMGT convention as the region running from the second conserved V-encoded cysteine to the conserved J-encoded phenylalanine. In an earlier analysis of approximately 590 of the donors, sequences lacking an unambiguous match to a single V gene segment were excluded. In an earlier analysis of 587 of the donors, a V segment was called functional when productive rearrangements were above 56.7%, and segregating when the standard deviation between donors exceeded 5%. A statistical classification framework was built to diagnose cytomegalovirus status from the catalog of TCR beta chain sequences. V and J gene assignment, in a later analysis, came from comparing TCR nucleotide sequences with IMGT/GENE-DB human TR gene sequences. The TCRdist pipeline was used in a later analysis to assign CDR3 sequences and most-parsimonious VDJ recombination scenarios. In a later analysis, every TCR beta chain was defined by the combination of its CDR3 amino acid sequence and its V-gene family, and reads without a unique V-gene family were dropped. As a way to deal with suspected cross-contamination and a sequencing artifact, a later analysis dropped 500 to 700 nucleotide sequences that were highly shared and had low generation probability. In a later analysis, a clonal expansion index was calculated for each public chain from normalized within-repertoire ranks of inferred template counts. In a later analysis, generation probabilities were computed using a VDJ recombination model fitted to out-of-frame rearrangements, and the results were checked against IGoR. In a later analysis, TCR-TCR, TCR-HLA and TCR-CMV co-occurrence was scored with hypergeometric tests, and a repertoire-size bias correction was applied to TCR pairs. To estimate false discovery rates, a later analysis permuted the HLA or CMV assignments 20 times. In a later analysis, co-occurring TCRs were grouped using DBSCAN, and TCRdist sequence similarity was added for clustering within HLA-allele-positive subsets. For co-occurrence clustering, repertoires with fewer than 30,000 or more than 120,000 public chains were excluded, along with roughly 5 repertoires with anomalous nucleotide sharing. Entries here come from immuneACCESS through TCRdb and include only in-frame sequences with V and J called. Some clones fail to appear in such tables; in the studies checked, an unresolved V gene covers under half of the shortfall, and the cause of the remainder is unknown. The V and J calls and the clone size are those of that table, but D and trimming were determined from the DNA. Within this sample are 52,000 or so clones, with approximately 78% of them counted one time only. The ten largest clones represent approximately 1.3% of the sample.

The chain joins TRBV5-8 to TRBJ2-3; the best D guess is TRBD2, with 5 bases matching. Sequencing was carried out using PBMCs. The sequence came from a female donor in good health and CMV-seronegative. The DNA sequence reads TGTGCCAGCAGCGGACTGGCAGGTACGCAGTATTTT. Its protein product is CASSGLAGTQYF.